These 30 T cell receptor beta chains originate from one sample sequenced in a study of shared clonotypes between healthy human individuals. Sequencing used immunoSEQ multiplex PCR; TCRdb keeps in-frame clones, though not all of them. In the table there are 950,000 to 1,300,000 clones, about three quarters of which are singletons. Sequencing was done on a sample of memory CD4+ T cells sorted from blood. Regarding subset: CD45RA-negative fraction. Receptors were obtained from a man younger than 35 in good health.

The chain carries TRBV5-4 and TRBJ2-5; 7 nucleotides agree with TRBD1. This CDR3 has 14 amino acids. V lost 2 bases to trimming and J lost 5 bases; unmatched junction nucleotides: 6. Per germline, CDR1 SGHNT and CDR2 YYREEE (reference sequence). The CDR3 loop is CASSFSQGRETQYF. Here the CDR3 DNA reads TGTGCCAGCAGCTTCTCACAGGGGCGGGAGACCCAGTACTTC.

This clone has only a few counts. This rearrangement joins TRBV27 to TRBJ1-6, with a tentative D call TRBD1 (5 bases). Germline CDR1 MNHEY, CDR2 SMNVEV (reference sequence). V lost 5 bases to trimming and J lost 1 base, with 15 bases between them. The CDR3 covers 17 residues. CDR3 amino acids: CASSLDGTGSYNSPLHF. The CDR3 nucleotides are TGTGCCAGCAGTCTCGACGGGACGGGGTCCTATAATTCACCCCTCCACTTT.

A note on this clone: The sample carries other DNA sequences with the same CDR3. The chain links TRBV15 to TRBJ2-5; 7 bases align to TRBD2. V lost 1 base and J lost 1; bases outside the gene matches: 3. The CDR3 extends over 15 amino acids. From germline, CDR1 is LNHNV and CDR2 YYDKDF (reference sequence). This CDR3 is CATSRASGSQETQYF. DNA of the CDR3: TGTGCCACCAGCAGAGCTAGCGGAAGCCAAGAGACCCAGTACTTC.

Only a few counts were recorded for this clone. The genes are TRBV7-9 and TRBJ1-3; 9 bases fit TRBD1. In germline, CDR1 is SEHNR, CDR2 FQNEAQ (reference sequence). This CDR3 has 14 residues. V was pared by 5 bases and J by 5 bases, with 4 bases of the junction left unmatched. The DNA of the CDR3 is TGTGCCAGCAGCCCGGGACAGGGCAGAAACACCATATATTTT. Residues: CASSPGQGRNTIYF.

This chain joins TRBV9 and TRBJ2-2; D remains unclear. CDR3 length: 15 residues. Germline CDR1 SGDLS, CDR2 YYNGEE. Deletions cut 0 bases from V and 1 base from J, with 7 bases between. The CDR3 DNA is TGTGCCAGCAGCGTAGCTTTGGGGAACACCGGGGAGCTGTTTTTT. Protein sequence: CASSVALGNTGELFF.

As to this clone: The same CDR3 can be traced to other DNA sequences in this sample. CDR3: CASSLQGGNTEAFF. The CDR3 region has the DNA TGTGCCAGCAGCTTACAGGGCGGAAACACTGAAGCTTTCTTT. The J gene is TRBJ1-1, the V gene TRBV11-2; tentative D call: TRBD1 (5 bases). CDR1 and CDR2 from the germline V gene are SGHAT and FQNNGV. V was clipped by 2 bases and J by 2 bases, with 9 bases between them. CDR3 length: 14 amino acids.

CDR3 in DNA: TGTGCCCACTCCCAGGGTTCCTCCGGAAACACCATATATTTT. Protein sequence: CAHSQGSSGNTIYF. The chain combines TRBV30 with TRBJ1-3; D is possibly TRBD1 (5 bases). Germline V gene data show CDR1 as GTSNPN and CDR2 as SVGIG (reference sequence). The CDR3 covers 14 residues. The ends were cut back, 8 bases at V and 4 bases at J, with 18 bases in the middle.

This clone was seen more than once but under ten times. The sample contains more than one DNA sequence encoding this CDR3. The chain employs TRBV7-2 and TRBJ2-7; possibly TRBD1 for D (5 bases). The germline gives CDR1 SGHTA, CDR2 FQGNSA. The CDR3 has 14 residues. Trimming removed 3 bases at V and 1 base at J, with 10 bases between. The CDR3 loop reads CASSFRQGSYEQYF. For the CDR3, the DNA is TGTGCCAGCAGCTTTAGGCAGGGTTCCTACGAGCAGTACTTC.

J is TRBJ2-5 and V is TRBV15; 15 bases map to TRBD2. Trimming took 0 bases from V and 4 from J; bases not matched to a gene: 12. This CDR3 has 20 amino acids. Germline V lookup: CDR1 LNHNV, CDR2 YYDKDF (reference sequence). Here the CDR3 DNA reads TGTGCCACCAGCAGAGATGGACTAGCGGGAGGGCTGGGGGGTAGAGAGACCCAGTACTTC. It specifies CATSRDGLAGGLGGRETQYF.

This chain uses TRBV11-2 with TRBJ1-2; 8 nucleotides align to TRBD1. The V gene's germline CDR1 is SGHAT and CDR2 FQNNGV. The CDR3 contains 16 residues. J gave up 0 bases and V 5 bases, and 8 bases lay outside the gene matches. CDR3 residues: CASSNRQGRANYGYTF. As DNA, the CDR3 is TGTGCCAGCAGCAACCGACAGGGGCGAGCTAACTATGGCTACACCTTC.

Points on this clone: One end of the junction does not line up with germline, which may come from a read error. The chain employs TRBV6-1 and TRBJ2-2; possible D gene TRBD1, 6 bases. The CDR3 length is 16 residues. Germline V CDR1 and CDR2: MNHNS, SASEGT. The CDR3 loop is CASREGAGANTGELFF. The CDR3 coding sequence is TGTGCCAGCAGGGAAGGGGCAGGGGCCAACACCGGGGAGCTGTTTTTT.

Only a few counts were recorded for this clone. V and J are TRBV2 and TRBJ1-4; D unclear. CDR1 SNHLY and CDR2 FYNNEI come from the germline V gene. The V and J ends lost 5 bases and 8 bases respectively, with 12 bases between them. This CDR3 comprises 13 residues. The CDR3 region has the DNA TGTGCCAGCAGTTCGATAGAAGGAGAAAAACTGTTTTTT. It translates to CASSSIEGEKLFF.

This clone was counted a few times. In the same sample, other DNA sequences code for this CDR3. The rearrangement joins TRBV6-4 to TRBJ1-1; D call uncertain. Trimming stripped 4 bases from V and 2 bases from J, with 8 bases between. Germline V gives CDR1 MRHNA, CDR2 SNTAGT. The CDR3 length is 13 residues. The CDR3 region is CASSVDGNTEAFF. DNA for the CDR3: TGTGCCAGCAGTGTTGACGGTAACACTGAAGCTTTCTTT.

CDR3 region: CAISESLKAFF. The CDR3 bases are TGTGCCATCAGTGAGTCCCTCAAAGCTTTCTTT. This chain joins TRBV10-3 and TRBJ1-1; D remains unclear. The CDR3 loop spans 11 amino acids. Germline lookup yields CDR1 ENHRY and CDR2 SYGVKD. Trimming took 0 bases from V and 9 from J, leaving 5 bases between them.

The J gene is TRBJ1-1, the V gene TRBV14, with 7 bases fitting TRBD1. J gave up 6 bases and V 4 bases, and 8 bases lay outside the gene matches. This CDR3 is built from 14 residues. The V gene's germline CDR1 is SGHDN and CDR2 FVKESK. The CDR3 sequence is CASSPGTVGAEAFF. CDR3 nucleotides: TGTGCCAGCAGCCCCGGGACAGTTGGGGCTGAAGCTTTCTTT. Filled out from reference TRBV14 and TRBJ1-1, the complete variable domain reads EAGVTQFPSHSVIEKGQTVTLRCDPISGHDNLYWYRRVMGKEIKFLLHFVKESKQDESGMPNNRFLAERTGGTYSTLKVQPAELEDSGVYFCASSPGTVGAEAFFGQGTRLTVV.

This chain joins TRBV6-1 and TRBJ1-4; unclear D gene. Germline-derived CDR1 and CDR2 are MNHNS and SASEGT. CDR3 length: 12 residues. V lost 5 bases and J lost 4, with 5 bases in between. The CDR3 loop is CASSKINEKLFF. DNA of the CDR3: TGTGCCAGCAGTAAGATTAATGAAAAACTGTTTTTT.

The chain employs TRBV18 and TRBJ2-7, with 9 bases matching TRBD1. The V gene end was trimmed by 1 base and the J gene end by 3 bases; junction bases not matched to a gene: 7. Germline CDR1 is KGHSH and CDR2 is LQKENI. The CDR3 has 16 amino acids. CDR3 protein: CASSPQLPGQGYEQYF. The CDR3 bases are TGTGCCAGCTCACCACAATTACCGGGACAGGGCTACGAGCAGTACTTC.

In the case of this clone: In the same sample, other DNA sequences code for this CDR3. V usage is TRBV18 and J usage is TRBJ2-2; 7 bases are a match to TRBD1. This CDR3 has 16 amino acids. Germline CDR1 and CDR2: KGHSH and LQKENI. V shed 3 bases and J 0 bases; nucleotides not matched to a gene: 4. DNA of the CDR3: TGTGCCAGCTCACCCCGACAGGGCCCGAACACCGGGGAGCTGTTTTTT. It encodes CASSPRQGPNTGELFF. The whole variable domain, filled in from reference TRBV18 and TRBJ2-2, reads NAGVMQNPRHLVRRRGQEARLRCSPMKGHSHVYWYRQLPEEGLKFMVYLQKENIIDESGMPKERFSAEFPKEGPSILRIQQVVRGDSAAYFCASSPRQGPNTGELFFGEGSRLTVL.

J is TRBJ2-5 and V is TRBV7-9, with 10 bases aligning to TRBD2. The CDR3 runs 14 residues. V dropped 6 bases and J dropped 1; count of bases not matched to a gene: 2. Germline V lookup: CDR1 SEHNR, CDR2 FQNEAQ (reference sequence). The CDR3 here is CASSWTSGQETQYF. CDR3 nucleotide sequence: TGTGCCAGCAGTTGGACTAGCGGCCAAGAGACCCAGTACTTC.

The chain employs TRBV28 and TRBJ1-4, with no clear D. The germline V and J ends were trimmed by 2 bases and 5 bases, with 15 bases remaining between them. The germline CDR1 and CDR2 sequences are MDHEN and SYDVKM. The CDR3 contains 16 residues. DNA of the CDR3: TGTGCCAGCAGTTTACATGGGCCGGGCTACAATGAAAAACTGTTTTTT. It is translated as CASSLHGPGYNEKLFF.

CDR3 DNA: TGTGCCACCTTATCTCTTAGCTCCTACGAGCAGTACTTC. Translating it yields CATLSLSSYEQYF. The V and J genes are TRBV5-8 and TRBJ2-7; D is undetermined. V lost 9 bases to trimming and J lost 0 bases, with 13 bases between them. The CDR3 is 13 amino acids. Germline CDR1 is SGHTS and CDR2 is YDEGEE.

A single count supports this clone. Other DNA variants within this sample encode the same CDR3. The CDR3 loop reads CASSLLAGGPYEQYF. The CDR3, as DNA: TGTGCCAGCAGCCTCCTAGCGGGGGGGCCCTACGAGCAGTACTTC. The chain uses TRBV5-6 and TRBJ2-7, with TRBD2 identical over 12 bases. There are 15 residues in the CDR3. V lost 4 bases and J lost 2; bases outside the gene matches: 4. Germline CDR1 reads SGHDT; CDR2 reads YYEEEE.

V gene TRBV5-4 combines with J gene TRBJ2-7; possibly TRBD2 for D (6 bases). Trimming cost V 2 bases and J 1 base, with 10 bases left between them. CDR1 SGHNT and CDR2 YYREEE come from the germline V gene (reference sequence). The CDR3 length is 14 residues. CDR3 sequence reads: CASSFGSGSYEQYF. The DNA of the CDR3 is TGTGCCAGCAGCTTCGGTAGCGGTTCCTACGAGCAGTACTTC.

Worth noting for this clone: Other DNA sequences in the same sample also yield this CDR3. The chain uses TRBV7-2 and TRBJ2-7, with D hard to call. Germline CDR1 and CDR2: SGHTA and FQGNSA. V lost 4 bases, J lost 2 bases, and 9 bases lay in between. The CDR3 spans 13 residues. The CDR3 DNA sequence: TGTGCCAGCAGCTCCGGGCCTACCTACGAGCAGTACTTC. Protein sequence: CASSSGPTYEQYF.

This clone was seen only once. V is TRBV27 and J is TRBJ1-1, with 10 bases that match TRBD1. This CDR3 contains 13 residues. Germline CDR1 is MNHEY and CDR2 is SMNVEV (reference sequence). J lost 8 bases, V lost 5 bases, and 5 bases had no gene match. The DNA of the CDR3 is TGTGCCAGCAGTATTAGGGACAGGGGCGAAGCTTTCTTT. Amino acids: CASSIRDRGEAFF.

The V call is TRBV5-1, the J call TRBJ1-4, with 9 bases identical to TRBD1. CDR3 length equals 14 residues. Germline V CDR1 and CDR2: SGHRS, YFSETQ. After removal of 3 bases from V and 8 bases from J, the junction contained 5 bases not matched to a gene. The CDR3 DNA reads TGCGCCAGCAGCTCTACAGGGGGCCTAGAAAAACTGTTTTTT. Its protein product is CASSSTGGLEKLFF.

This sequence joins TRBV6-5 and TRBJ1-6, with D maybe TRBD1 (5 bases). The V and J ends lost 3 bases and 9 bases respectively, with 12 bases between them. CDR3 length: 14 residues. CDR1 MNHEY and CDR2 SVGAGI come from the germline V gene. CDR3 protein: CASSYEGPPSPLHF. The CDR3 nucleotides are TGTGCCAGCAGTTATGAGGGACCCCCTTCACCCCTCCACTTT.

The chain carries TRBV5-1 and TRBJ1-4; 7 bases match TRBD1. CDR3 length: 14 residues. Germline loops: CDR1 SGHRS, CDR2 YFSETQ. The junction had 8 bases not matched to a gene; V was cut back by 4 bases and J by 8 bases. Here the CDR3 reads CASSAGTDGEKLFF. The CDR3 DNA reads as TGCGCCAGCAGCGCCGGGACAGATGGGGAAAAACTGTTTTTT.

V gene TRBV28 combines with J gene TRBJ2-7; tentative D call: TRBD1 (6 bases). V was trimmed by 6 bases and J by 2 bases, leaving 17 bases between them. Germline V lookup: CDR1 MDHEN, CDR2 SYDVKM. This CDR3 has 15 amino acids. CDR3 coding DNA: TGTGCCAGCAGCCACGAGGCAGGGGCGCCCTACGAGCAGTACTTC. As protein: CASSHEAGAPYEQYF.

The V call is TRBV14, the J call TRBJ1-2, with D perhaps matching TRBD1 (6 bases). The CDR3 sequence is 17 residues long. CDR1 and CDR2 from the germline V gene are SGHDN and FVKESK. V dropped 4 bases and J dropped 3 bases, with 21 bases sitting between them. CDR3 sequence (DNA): TGTGCCAGCAGCCCCACATCGGGGGCGAAATTATACTATGGCTACACCTTC. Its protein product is CASSPTSGAKLYYGYTF.